Below, 23 T cell receptor beta chains from the same sample are listed, as sequenced in a study of T cells in Graves' hyperthyroidism and ophthalmopathy. Amplified TCR beta CDR3 regions derived from RNA transcripts. With the HTBI primer set, the TCR CDR3 went through a first round of RT-PCR. Using its own MiXCR run on the multiplex PCR reads, TCRdb lists one record per CDR3 protein. The data hold about 270,000 distinct CDR3 sequences, with 22% observed a single time. Sequencing was done on a sample of blood. The receptors here all came from a man aged 25-45 years with Graves' ophthalmopathy.

This chain connects TRBV5-1 to TRBJ1-1; no firm D call. The germline CDR1 and CDR2 sequences are SGHRS and YFSETQ. This CDR3 has 16 residues. V lost 3 bases and J 0 bases, leaving 15 bases between the germline ends. The chain's CDR3 is CASSSIPMGVNTEAFF. The DNA of the CDR3 is TGCGCCAGCAGCTCAATCCCCATGGGCGTGAACACTGAAGCTTTCTTT.

This clonotype was detected only a few times. The chain combines TRBV11-2 with TRBJ2-2; the D gene is possibly TRBD2 (6 bases). Germline loops: CDR1 SGHAT, CDR2 FQNNGV. Trimming stripped 3 bases from V and 5 bases from J, with 13 bases between. The length of the CDR3 is 15 residues. CDR3 sequence reads: CASSLAGSRTGELFF. CDR3 in DNA: TGTGCCAGCAGCTTGGCCGGGAGTCGTACCGGGGAGCTGTTTTTT.

V gene TRBV6-1 combines with J gene TRBJ1-1, with 7 bases identical to TRBD1. The CDR3 runs 14 residues. V lost 6 bases to trimming and J lost 2 bases; unmatched junction nucleotides: 6. Per the germline V gene, CDR1 is MNHNS and CDR2 is SASEGT. DNA of the CDR3: TGTGCCAGCAGAGAGGGACAGCTCAACACTGAAGCTTTCTTT. This gives the protein CASREGQLNTEAFF.

This clonotype was detected only a few times. The J gene is TRBJ2-7, the V gene TRBV20-1; D call uncertain. Germline V CDR1 and CDR2: DFQATT, SNEGSKA (reference sequence). CDR3 size: 14 residues. V was pared by 6 bases and J by 0 bases, with 15 bases between. The CDR3 DNA follows: TGCAGTGCGGCCATTGCCGGTAGCTCCTACGAGCAGTACTTC. Amino acid sequence: CSAAIAGSSYEQYF.

This clonotype came up a few times. The chain carries TRBV12-3 or TRBV12-4 and TRBJ2-5; D might be TRBD1 or TRBD2, each matching 6 bases. This CDR3 has 11 amino acids. The V end was cut by 9 bases, the J end by 14 bases, with 19 bases between. The chain's CDR3 is CARDRGEKFYF. CDR3 bases: TGTGCCAGGGATAGGGGGGAGAAGTTTTACTTC.

This chain uses TRBV7-9 with TRBJ1-2, with D tentatively TRBD1 (5 bases). The CDR3 consists of 13 residues. Trimming removed 7 bases at V and 0 bases at J, with 9 bases between. CDR1 is SEHNR and CDR2 is FQNEAQ in the germline V gene (reference sequence). Here the CDR3 DNA reads TGTGCCAGCAATCAGGGCGCTAACTATGGCTACACCTTC. Its protein is CASNQGANYGYTF.

This clonotype turned up a few times. The V call is TRBV6-1, the J call TRBJ2-7; perhaps TRBD2 as D (5 bases). The V end was cut by 10 bases, the J end by 2 bases, with 18 bases between. Germline loops: CDR1 MNHNS, CDR2 SASEGT. The CDR3 sequence is 14 residues long. The CDR3 sequence is CATLQASSAYEQYF. The DNA for the CDR3 is TGTGCCACCCTCCAGGCTAGCAGCGCCTACGAGCAGTACTTC.

The chain has TRBV20-1 and TRBJ2-1; the D gene could be TRBD1 or TRBD2 (5 bases each). V was pared by 0 bases and J by 6 bases, with 18 bases between. Germline CDR1 DFQATT, CDR2 SNEGSKA (reference sequence). The CDR3 spans 16 residues. CDR3 nucleotide sequence: TGCAGTGCTAGAGACCCGAGGCGGGCCAGGGTCAATGAGCAGTTCTTC. Translated, it gives CSARDPRRARVNEQFF.

In its sample, this clonotype was seen a few times. CDR3 sequence reads: CASSLDTFSPQHF. CDR3 nucleotide sequence: TGTGCCAGCAGTTTAGACACCTTCAGCCCCCAGCATTTT. V usage is TRBV27 and J usage is TRBJ1-5; D uncertain. CDR1 MNHEY and CDR2 SMNVEV come from the germline V gene (reference sequence). V was trimmed by 2 bases and J by 10 bases, leaving 12 bases between them. The CDR3 is 13 amino acids.

The sample holds a few counts of this clonotype. The chain combines TRBV28 with TRBJ2-1, with D possibly TRBD1 on 6 matching bases. The CDR3 consists of 14 residues. With 10 bases removed from V and 1 base from J, the gap between germline ends came to 14 bases. Germline assignment: CDR1 MDHEN and CDR2 SYDVKM. The CDR3, as DNA: TGTGCCATAAAAAACAGGGAGTCCTACAATGAGCAGTTCTTC. As protein: CAIKNRESYNEQFF.

A few counts support this clonotype. The CDR3 bases are TGCAGTGCTAGACAGGAGACCCAGTACTTC. Protein: CSARQETQYF. The genes are TRBV20-1 and TRBJ2-5; D unresolved. The CDR3 runs to 10 residues. The V and J ends lost 2 bases and 5 bases respectively, with 3 bases between them. Germline V gene data show CDR1 as DFQATT and CDR2 as SNEGSKA (reference sequence).

The CDR3 DNA sequence: TGTGCCAGCACCCATGAATCCGGGCCGAACTATGGCTACACCTTC. Its translation: CASTHESGPNYGYTF. V usage is TRBV6-1 and J usage is TRBJ1-2; D call uncertain. CDR1 MNHNS and CDR2 SASEGT come from the germline V gene. Trimming took off 7 bases at V and 2 bases at J, with 17 bases between the two ends. The CDR3 is made up of 15 amino acids.

The chain is built from TRBV28 and TRBJ1-2; D is undetermined. Per the germline V gene, CDR1 is MDHEN and CDR2 is SYDVKM. V was cut by 6 bases and J by 3 bases, with 11 bases left in between. CDR3 length: 13 residues. The CDR3: CASSSLSHYGYTF. CDR3 bases: TGTGCCAGCAGCTCCTTAAGTCACTATGGCTACACCTTC.

This clonotype has a handful of counts. A read error may account for a junction end that differs from germline. V usage is TRBV10-3 and J usage is TRBJ2-1, with TRBD2 matching 11 bases. CDR3 size: 16 residues. Per germline, CDR1 ENHRY and CDR2 SYGVKD. In nucleotides, the CDR3 is TGTGCCATCAATGAGTTAGCGGGAGGGCCGGGCAATGAGCAGTTCTTC. It yields the protein CAINELAGGPGNEQFF.

The V and J genes are TRBV28 and TRBJ2-4, with D possibly being TRBD1 or TRBD2 (5 bases each). Trimming removed 3 bases at V and 9 bases at J, with 12 bases between. Germline V gives CDR1 MDHEN, CDR2 SYDVKM. The CDR3 has 13 residues. The CDR3 DNA sequence: TGTGCCAGCAGTTTGTATGGGGGAAGCATTCAGTACTTC. Its protein product is CASSLYGGSIQYF.

This clonotype came up many times. The chain is built from TRBV10-3 and TRBJ1-1, with D maybe TRBD1 (5 bases). V lost 4 bases and J lost 3, with 12 bases in between. This CDR3 spans 14 amino acids. CDR1 and CDR2 (germline): ENHRY, SYGVKD. The CDR3 sequence: CAISVSGRDTEAFF. CDR3 bases: TGTGCCATCAGTGTTTCAGGGCGCGACACTGAAGCTTTCTTT.

The chain uses TRBV5-1 and TRBJ1-2; D call uncertain. Trimming removed 2 bases at V and 3 bases at J, with 5 bases between. Per germline, CDR1 SGHRS and CDR2 YFSETQ. There are 12 residues in the CDR3. The DNA for the CDR3 is TGCGCCAGCAGCTTCGACTACTATGGCTACACCTTC. It is translated as CASSFDYYGYTF.

This clonotype was seen only a few times. The chain joins TRBV6-1 to TRBJ2-5; a possible D gene is TRBD2 (5 bases). Trimming shortened V by 6 bases and J by 2 bases, and 7 bases separated the two germline ends. The germline CDR1 and CDR2 sequences are MNHNS and SASEGT. The CDR3 has 12 residues. The chain's CDR3 is CASRRGQETQYF. The CDR3, as DNA: TGTGCCAGCAGACGGGGACAAGAGACCCAGTACTTC.

The chain is built from TRBV11-1 and TRBJ1-1; D might be TRBD1 (5 bases). Trimming removed 5 bases from V and 4 bases from J, with 17 bases in between. The CDR3 covers 15 residues. The germline CDR1 and CDR2 sequences are SGHAT and FQDESV (reference sequence). The CDR3 DNA is TGTGCCAGCAGCCAAGATAAGGGGATAATCACTGAAGCTTTCTTT. Its protein product is CASSQDKGIITEAFF.

The chain carries TRBV15 and TRBJ2-7, with a possible D match to TRBD1 (5 bases). The CDR3 is made up of 15 amino acids. Per the germline V gene, CDR1 is LNHNV and CDR2 is YYDKDF (reference sequence). Trimming stripped 0 bases from V and 2 bases from J, with 11 bases between. Here the CDR3 reads CATSRDRSRAYEQYF. In DNA, the CDR3 is TGTGCCACCAGCAGAGATCGGAGCAGGGCCTACGAGCAGTACTTC.

This clonotype was detected a few times. The gene calls are TRBV7-9 and TRBJ1-5; 7 bases match TRBD1. This CDR3 region has 16 residues. V was clipped by 0 bases and J by 3 bases; unmatched bases: 5. The V gene's germline CDR1 is SEHNR and CDR2 FQNEAQ (reference sequence). This CDR3 is CASSLAGDRSNQPQHF. In nucleotides, the CDR3 is TGTGCCAGCAGCTTAGCGGGGGACAGATCCAATCAGCCCCAGCATTTT.

CDR3 nucleotide sequence: TGTGCCAGCAGCTTAGGGGGGCTCACTGGAAACACCATATATTTT. Translated: CASSLGGLTGNTIYF. This chain links TRBV7-2 with TRBJ1-3, with a weak D call TRBD1 (6 bases). The CDR3 has 15 amino acids. The V gene's germline CDR1 is SGHTA and CDR2 FQGNSA. Trimming removed 1 base from V and 2 bases from J, with 9 bases in between. The full variable domain, completed using reference TRBV7-2 and TRBJ1-3, is GAGVSQSPSNKVTEKGKDVELRCDPISGHTALYWYRQSLGQGLEFLIYFQGNSAPDKSGLPSDRFSAERTGGSVSTLTIQRTQQEDSAVYLCASSLGGLTGNTIYFGEGSWLTVV.

The V and J genes are TRBV6-1 and TRBJ2-1; 8 nucleotides match TRBD1. Germline CDR1 and CDR2: MNHNS and SASEGT. CDR3 length: 18 residues. The junction had 18 bases not matched to a gene; V was cut back by 7 bases and J by 4 bases. CDR3 amino acids: CASKNRGFGGGPYNEQFF. Here the CDR3 DNA reads TGTGCCAGCAAAAACAGGGGGTTTGGCGGAGGGCCATACAATGAGCAGTTCTTC.